This TCR beta chain is from a study of cytomegalovirus exposure and HLA in healthy donors. Broader study findings: Specificity for CMV antigens was confirmed in vitro for a few of the CMV-associated chains. Per published reports, the classifier diagnosed cytomegalovirus status with high specificity and sensitivity.

About this clone itself: No antigen is known for it.

The PCR had 60 Vbeta and 13 Jbeta primers. Under the authors' procedure: Roughly 80 million unique TCR beta chains, roughly 11 million of them shared, were counted by a later analysis. Profiling relied on immunoSEQ multiplex PCR, and the TCRdb table lists in-frame clones only, not all of them. Clone size and V and J calls were adopted from that table, with D and trimming inferred from the DNA. The repertoire holds fewer than 150,000 clones, with about 69% as singletons. The CDR3 loop spans 16 amino acids. Trimming removed 5 bases from V and 2 bases from J; junction bases left unmatched: 9. Germline loops: CDR1 MNHEY, CDR2 SMNVEV (reference sequence).

The V and J genes are TRBV27 and TRBJ2-1; TRBD2 matches 7 bases. Sequencing was done on a sample of PBMCs. This clonotype was sampled from a man between 25 and 39 years old in good health and CMV-seronegative. The CDR3 nucleotides are TGTGCCAGCAGTCCCGTAGCGGGTTTAACCTACAATGAGCAGTTCTTC. It translates to CASSPVAGLTYNEQFF.